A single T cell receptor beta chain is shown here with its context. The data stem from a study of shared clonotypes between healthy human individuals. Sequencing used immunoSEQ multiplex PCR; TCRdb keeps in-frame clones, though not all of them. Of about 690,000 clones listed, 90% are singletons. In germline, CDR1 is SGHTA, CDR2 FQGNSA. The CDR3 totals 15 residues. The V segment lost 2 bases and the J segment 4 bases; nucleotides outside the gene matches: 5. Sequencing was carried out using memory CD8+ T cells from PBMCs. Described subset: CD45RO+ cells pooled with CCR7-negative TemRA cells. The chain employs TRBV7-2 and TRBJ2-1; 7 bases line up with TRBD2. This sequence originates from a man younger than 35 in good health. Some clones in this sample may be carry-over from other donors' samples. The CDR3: CASSLTSGAYNEQFF. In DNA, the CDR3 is TGTGCCAGCAGCTTAACAAGCGGGGCTTACAATGAGCAGTTCTTC.